Sequencing of this TCR beta chain was carried out in a study of T cell responses to AZD1222 COVID-19 vaccine. TCRdb's copy holds only in-frame clones and misses some; the assay was immunoSEQ multiplex PCR. The top ten clones hold around a sixth of a sample with 98,000 or so clones, 75% to 90% of them seen once. Germline V gene sequence: CDR1 LNHDA, CDR2 SQIVND (reference sequence). CDR3 length: 16 amino acids. Trimming removed 2 bases at V and 0 bases at J, with 13 bases between. On this clone: The antigen is undetermined.

Study-level findings and limits: Donors were largely white British and mainly female; clonal diversity was possibly underestimated.

The source was peripheral blood, collected on day 0 of AZD1222 vaccination. The chain carries TRBV19 and TRBJ2-5, with D perhaps TRBD2 (7 bases). The clonotype comes from an adult in good health. The CDR3 sequence is CASSIRGAINQETQYF. CDR3 DNA sequence: TGTGCCAGTAGTATACGGGGGGCAATCAACCAAGAGACCCAGTACTTC.